The 5 T cell receptor beta chains reported below all come from one sample, sequenced in a study of shared clonotypes between healthy human individuals. This table comes from immunoSEQ multiplex PCR, and its TCRdb copy is limited to in-frame clones, with some not included. The data hold roughly 1,600,000 clones, with just under 99% observed a single time. Sample: naive CD4+ T cells sorted from blood. Subset meaning: CD45RA+ positively selected. These receptors were obtained from a man in his thirties or forties in good health.

The chain is built from TRBV19 and TRBJ2-1, with TRBD1 matching 9 bases. The CDR3 runs to 17 residues. The germline gives CDR1 LNHDA, CDR2 SQIVND (reference sequence). J lost 8 bases, V lost 1 base, and 12 bases had no gene match. The CDR3 reads CASSIVWDRVSPDEQFF. The CDR3 DNA sequence: TGTGCCAGTAGTATAGTCTGGGACAGGGTTTCTCCGGATGAGCAGTTCTTC. The whole variable domain, filled in from reference TRBV19 and TRBJ2-1, reads DGGITQSPKYLFRKEGQNVTLSCEQNLNHDAMYWYRQDPGQGLRLIYYSQIVNDFQKGDIAEGYSVSREKKESFPLTVTSAQKNPTAFYLCASSIVWDRVSPDEQFFGPGTRLTVL.

The chain couples TRBV27 to TRBJ2-3; D is unresolved. With 4 bases removed from V and 0 bases from J, the gap between germline ends came to 8 bases. This CDR3 spans 14 amino acids. Germline V gives CDR1 MNHEY, CDR2 SMNVEV (reference sequence). CDR3 loop: CASSSEPSTDTQYF. Here the CDR3 DNA reads TGTGCCAGCAGTTCCGAGCCTAGCACAGATACGCAGTATTTT.

CDR3 region: CASRSPTNYGYTF. CDR3 DNA sequence: TGTGCCAGTAGATCCCCAACTAACTATGGCTACACCTTC. The rearrangement uses TRBV6-6 and TRBJ1-2; no reliable D call. Germline V gives CDR1 MNHNY, CDR2 SVGAGI (reference sequence). The CDR3 totals 13 residues. Trimming took off 9 bases at V and 0 bases at J, with 11 bases between the two ends.

The chain uses TRBV6-6 and TRBJ2-3; D gene unclear. The CDR3 sequence is 14 residues long. Germline values: CDR1 MNHNY, CDR2 SVGAGI (reference sequence). The V end lost 2 bases, the J end lost 4 bases, and 10 bases lay between the germline ends. This chain's CDR3 is CASSYPDPSDTQYF. The CDR3 DNA sequence: TGTGCCAGCAGTTACCCGGACCCTTCAGATACGCAGTATTTT.

In the case of this clone: Other DNA variants within this sample encode the same CDR3. V usage is TRBV5-1 and J usage is TRBJ1-1; D is ambiguous. V lost 5 bases to trimming and J lost 0 bases, with 2 bases between them. This CDR3 has 11 amino acids. The germline gives CDR1 SGHRS, CDR2 YFSETQ. CDR3 region: CASRLNTEAFF. In nucleotides, the CDR3 is TGCGCCAGCAGACTGAACACTGAAGCTTTCTTT.